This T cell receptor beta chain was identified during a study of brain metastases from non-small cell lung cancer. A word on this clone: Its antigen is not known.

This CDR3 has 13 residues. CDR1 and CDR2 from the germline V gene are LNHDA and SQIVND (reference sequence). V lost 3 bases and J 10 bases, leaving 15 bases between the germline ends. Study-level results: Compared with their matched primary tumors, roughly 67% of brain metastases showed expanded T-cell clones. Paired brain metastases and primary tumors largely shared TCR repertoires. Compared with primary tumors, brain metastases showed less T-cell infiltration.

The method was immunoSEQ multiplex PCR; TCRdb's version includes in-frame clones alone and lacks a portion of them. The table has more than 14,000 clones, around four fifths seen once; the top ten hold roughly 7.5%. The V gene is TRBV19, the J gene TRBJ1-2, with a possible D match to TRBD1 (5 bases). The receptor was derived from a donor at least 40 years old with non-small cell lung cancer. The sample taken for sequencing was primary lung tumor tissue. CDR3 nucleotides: TGTGCCAGTAGTATTGGGCGGAGAGGGGACTACACCTTC. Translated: CASSIGRRGDYTF.